The 14 T cell receptor beta chains presented below share a single source sample, sequenced in a study of cytomegalovirus exposure and HLA in healthy donors. A multiplex PCR was run with 60 Vbeta primers and 13 Jbeta primers. Sequenced by immunoSEQ multiplex PCR; TCRdb stores in-frame clones only, minus some. This sample has more than 130,000 clones; about 80% occur once, and the top ten carry approximately 4%. Input material: PBMCs. The receptors derive from a man in his late teens or twenties in good health and CMV-seronegative.

The chain has TRBV11-3 and TRBJ1-1; D perhaps matches TRBD1 (6 bases). This CDR3 has 15 amino acids. Per the germline V gene, CDR1 is SGHNT and CDR2 is YENEEA. V dropped 5 bases and J dropped 7 bases, with 20 bases sitting between them. This CDR3 reads CASSRGASGGFEAFF. The DNA of the CDR3 is TGTGCCAGCAGCCGAGGGGCATCGGGGGGCTTTGAAGCTTTCTTT.

V gene TRBV6-6 combines with J gene TRBJ2-5; a possible D gene is TRBD2 (6 bases). The V and J ends lost 1 base and 3 bases respectively, with 6 bases between them. Germline V lookup: CDR1 MNHNY, CDR2 SVGAGI (reference sequence). The CDR3 has 13 amino acids. The CDR3 loop is CASSYWGEETQYF. The CDR3 DNA reads TGTGCCAGCAGTTACTGGGGGGAAGAGACCCAGTACTTC.

This clone came up once. This chain connects TRBV19 to TRBJ2-7; D is possibly TRBD1 (6 bases). The germline V gene encodes CDR1 LNHDA and CDR2 SQIVND (reference sequence). Trimming took 5 bases from V and 3 from J, leaving 11 bases between them. The CDR3 has 13 residues. CDR3 nucleotide sequence: TGTGCCAGTAGTCTGACAGGACTCTACGAGCAGTACTTC. Amino acids: CASSLTGLYEQYF.

The rearrangement uses TRBV7-9 and TRBJ1-2; weak D call: TRBD1 (6 bases). The CDR3 is 14 amino acids. Germline CDR1 and CDR2: SEHNR and FQNEAQ (reference sequence). The V and J ends lost 10 bases and 3 bases respectively, with 18 bases between them. CDR3 residues: CAIARGGRDYGYTF. Written as DNA, the CDR3 is TGTGCCATTGCTCGGGGGGGGCGTGACTATGGCTACACCTTC.

This chain links TRBV5-4 with TRBJ2-3; maybe TRBD1 (7 bases). V lost 0 bases, J lost 4 bases, and 12 bases lay in between. This CDR3 comprises 15 residues. Looked up from germline, CDR1 is SGHNT and CDR2 is YYREEE (reference sequence). CDR3 amino acids: CASSLAGGQADTQYF. CDR3 coding DNA: TGTGCCAGCAGCTTGGCAGGGGGGCAGGCAGATACGCAGTATTTT.

The chain joins TRBV10-3 to TRBJ2-7, with 9 bases that match TRBD1. V was pared by 5 bases and J by 6 bases, with 2 bases of the junction left unmatched. CDR1 and CDR2 (germline): ENHRY, SYGVKD. This CDR3 region has 12 residues. DNA for the CDR3: TGTGCCATCAGTATACAGGGGGCCGAGCAGTACTTC. Amino acids: CAISIQGAEQYF.

The CDR3 here is CASSSGHLYEQYF. DNA of the CDR3: TGTGCCAGCAGCTCGGGACACCTATACGAGCAGTACTTC. J is TRBJ2-5 and V is TRBV7-9, with D perhaps matching TRBD1 (6 bases). The last part of the DNA fits TRBJ2-7 better; the J call may be wrong. Per the germline V gene, CDR1 is SEHNR and CDR2 is FQNEAQ (reference sequence). CDR3 length equals 13 residues.

The rearrangement links TRBV5-4 to TRBJ1-2; 10 positions agree with TRBD1. Losses at the gene ends were 4 bases for V and 4 bases for J; bases not matched to a gene: 13. Germline V gene lookup returns CDR1 SGHNT and CDR2 YYREEE (reference sequence). This CDR3 spans 17 amino acids. CDR3 nucleotides: TGTGCCAGCAGCAGCCGGGACAGGGGTTTCCCCCTCTATGGCTACACCTTC. Its protein product is CASSSRDRGFPLYGYTF.

The chain carries TRBV7-8 and TRBJ2-3; 10 bases are shared with TRBD1. V dropped 3 bases and J dropped 2; count of bases not matched to a gene: 8. CDR3 length equals 17 residues. CDR1 is SGHVS, CDR2 FQNEAQ, per germline. This CDR3 is CASSFPLGTGDTDTQYF. The CDR3 DNA sequence: TGTGCCAGCAGCTTCCCGTTGGGGACAGGGGACACAGATACGCAGTATTTT.

This clone is a singleton in its sample. The rearrangement joins TRBV5-6 to TRBJ2-5; weak D call: TRBD1 (6 bases). This CDR3 contains 14 residues. Trimming shortened V by 2 bases and J by 1 base, and 9 bases separated the two germline ends. Germline V gene data show CDR1 as SGHDT and CDR2 as YYEEEE. CDR3 coding DNA: TGTGCCAGCAGCTTACGGACAGTCCAAGAGACCCAGTACTTC. Residues: CASSLRTVQETQYF.

The chain combines TRBV2 with TRBJ2-1; 7 bases map to TRBD1. Germline V gives CDR1 SNHLY, CDR2 FYNNEI. CDR3 length: 14 amino acids. The trim removed 3 bases at V and 3 bases at J, leaving 2 bases unmatched. The CDR3 DNA sequence: TGTGCCAGCAGTGAGGACAGGAACTACAATGAGCAGTTCTTC. It encodes CASSEDRNYNEQFF.

The chain combines TRBV9 with TRBJ2-7, with a weak D call TRBD1 (5 bases). From germline, CDR1 is SGDLS and CDR2 YYNGEE. V lost 0 bases, J lost 4 bases, and 14 bases lay in between. The CDR3 covers 15 residues. CDR3 residues: CASSVEAGPGYEQYF. The CDR3 DNA is TGTGCCAGCAGCGTAGAGGCAGGGCCCGGATACGAGCAGTACTTC.

The chain employs TRBV9 and TRBJ2-5; D not resolved. The CDR3 has 13 residues. V lost 0 bases to trimming and J lost 3 bases, with 6 bases between them. Germline V gives CDR1 SGDLS, CDR2 YYNGEE. CDR3 in amino acids: CASSVGIEETQYF. The DNA for the CDR3 is TGTGCCAGCAGCGTAGGTATAGAAGAGACCCAGTACTTC. The full variable domain, rest sourced from reference TRBV9 and TRBJ2-5, is DSGVTQTPKHLITATGQRVTLRCSPRSGDLSVYWYQQSLDQGLQFLIQYYNGEERAKGNILERFSAQQFPDLHSELNLSSLELGDSALYFCASSVGIEETQYFGPGTRLLVL.

Only a few counts were recorded for this clone. The chain couples TRBV7-6 to TRBJ1-6, with 8 nucleotides matching TRBD1. The ends lost 3 bases at V and 10 bases at J; junction bases unmatched: 8. The CDR3 is made up of 15 amino acids. From germline, CDR1 is SGHVS and CDR2 FNYEAQ. The CDR3 loop is CASSFMQGARSPLHF. CDR3 nucleotide sequence: TGTGCCAGCAGCTTTATGCAGGGGGCCAGGTCACCCCTCCACTTT.